This T cell receptor (beta chain) comes out of a study of T cells in Graves' hyperthyroidism and ophthalmopathy. Exclusion criteria comprised uncontrolled infection, other autoimmune disease, pregnancy or lactation. Diagnosis relied on clinical symptoms, serum thyroxine and TRAb, thyroid ultrasound and orbital computed tomography. Many counts were recorded for this clonotype. Trimming took 8 bases from V and 3 from J, leaving 11 bases between them. CDR3 length equals 12 residues. The germline V gene encodes CDR1 KGHSH and CDR2 LQKENI. Amplification of TCR beta CDR3 regions used RNA as the template. The HTBI set primed first-round TCR CDR3 RT-PCR. MiXCR, run by TCRdb on the multiplex PCR reads, gives a single entry per CDR3 protein. Of around 570,000 distinct CDR3 sequences in the sample, 20% were seen once.

Specimen: blood. The sequence derives from a man in his forties with Graves' ophthalmopathy. The rearrangement uses TRBV18 and TRBJ2-7, with unresolved D. The CDR3 nucleotides read TGTGCCAGCAATACCGACGGCTACGAGCAGTACTTC. Protein product: CASNTDGYEQYF.